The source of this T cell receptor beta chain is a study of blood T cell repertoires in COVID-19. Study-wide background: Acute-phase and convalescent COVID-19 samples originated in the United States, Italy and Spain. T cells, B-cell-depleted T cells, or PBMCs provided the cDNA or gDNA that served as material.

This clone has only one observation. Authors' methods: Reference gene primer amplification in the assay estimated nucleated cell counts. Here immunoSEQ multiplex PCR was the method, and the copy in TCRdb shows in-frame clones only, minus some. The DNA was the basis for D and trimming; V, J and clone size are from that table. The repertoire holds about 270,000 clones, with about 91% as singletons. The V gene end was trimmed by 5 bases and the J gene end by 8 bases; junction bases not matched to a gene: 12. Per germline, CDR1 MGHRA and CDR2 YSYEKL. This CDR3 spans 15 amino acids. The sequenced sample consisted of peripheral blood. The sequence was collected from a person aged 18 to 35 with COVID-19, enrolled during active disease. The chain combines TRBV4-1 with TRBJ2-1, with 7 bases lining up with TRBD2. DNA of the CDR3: TGCGCCAGCAGCTCCCGGGACTATCTCGGCGATGAGCAGTTCTTC. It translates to CASSSRDYLGDEQFF.